The T cell receptor (beta chain) described here comes from a study of molecular identifiers for immune sequencing clone quantification. TCRdb passed the PCR reads through MiXCR, listing each CDR3 protein once. The sample yields around 460,000 distinct CDR3 sequences, about a quarter seen once. CDR1 and CDR2 from the germline V gene are SEHNR and FQNEAQ (reference sequence). Trimming removed 4 bases from V and 7 bases from J, with 10 bases in between. CDR3 size: 12 residues. The specimen was naive CD8+ T cells from blood, with Jurkat cell RNA spiked in. Subset of the sample: FACS-sorted CD8+CD4-CCR7+CD45RA+ naive T cells. The origin of this receptor is a human donor in good health. Some libraries in this study had Jurkat cell RNA spiked in. The chain is built from TRBV7-9 and TRBJ2-5, with D uncertain. CDR3 in DNA: TGTGCCAGCAGCTACCTCACGGGGACCCAGTACTTC. Translation gives CASSYLTGTQYF.